What follows describes a single T cell receptor (beta chain). The antigen is unknown. The data originate from a study of Graves' ophthalmopathy and Graves' hyperthyroidism. Broader study findings: Thyroid clonotypes that were expanded above 0.001 frequency mostly also appeared in blood. Ophthalmopathy cases were distinguished from stable hyperthyroidism by a 13-signature model, reaching around 88% sensitivity and 65% to 83% specificity.

The CDR3 spans 16 residues. The V and J ends lost 1 base and 3 bases, in that order; junction bases with no gene match: 6. CDR1 and CDR2 (germline): LGHNA, YSLEER. RNA transcripts yielded amplified TCR beta CDR3 regions. The first round was an RT-PCR with HTBI primers, and the second round was a multiplex PCR. TCRdb itself ran the multiplex PCR reads through MiXCR, one entry per CDR3 protein. The sample lists over a million distinct CDR3 sequences, 35% to 40% occurring once. Patients were excluded if they had other autoimmune diseases or uncontrolled infections, and likewise if pregnancy or lactation applied. Clinicians made diagnoses from clinical symptoms, serum thyroxine, TRAb, thyroid ultrasound and orbital computed tomography.

The clonotype originates from an adult man with Graves' hyperthyroidism. This sequence joins TRBV4-3 and TRBJ1-2; 9 nucleotides agree with TRBD1. Sequencing was done on a sample of peripheral blood or thyroid tissue (not recorded which). CDR3 nucleotides: TGCGCCAGCAGCCAAGGGACAGGGGACCTCTACTATGGCTACACCTTC. Residues: CASSQGTGDLYYGYTF.